This note documents a single TCR beta chain sequence. Antigen: not known. The CDR3 is 16 amino acids. Unmatched junction bases numbered 11, after V lost 4 bases and J lost 7 bases. Germline V lookup: CDR1 MNHEY, CDR2 SVGEGT. Clones were read by immunoSEQ multiplex PCR, and TCRdb kept only the in-frame ones, dropping some. Of approximately 76,000 clones in the sample, roughly 80% were seen once. The data originate from a study of T cell responses to AZD1222 COVID-19 vaccine. Across the whole study: Both about-4-week and about-12-week second-dose recipients were combined. Study-wide points: Baseline testing showed seropositivity in only a handful of AZD1222 recipients.

This receptor was obtained from an adult in good health. This material consisted of peripheral blood, taken on day 0 of AZD1222 vaccination. V usage is TRBV6-2 or TRBV6-3 and J usage is TRBJ2-3; 10 bases map to TRBD1. Here the CDR3 reads CASSFRAGQGSHTQYF. The CDR3 DNA reads as TGTGCCAGCAGTTTTCGTGCGGGACAGGGGAGCCATACGCAGTATTTT.